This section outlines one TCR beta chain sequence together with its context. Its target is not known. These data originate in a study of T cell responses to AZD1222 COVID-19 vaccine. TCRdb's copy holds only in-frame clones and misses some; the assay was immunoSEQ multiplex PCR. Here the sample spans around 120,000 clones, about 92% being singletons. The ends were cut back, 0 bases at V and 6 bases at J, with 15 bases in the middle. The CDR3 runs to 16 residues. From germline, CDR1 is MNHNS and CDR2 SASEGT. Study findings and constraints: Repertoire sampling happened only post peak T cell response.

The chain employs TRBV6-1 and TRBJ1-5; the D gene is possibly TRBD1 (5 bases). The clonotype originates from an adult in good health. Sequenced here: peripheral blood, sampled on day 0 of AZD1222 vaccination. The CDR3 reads CASSEAQSFGGQPQHF. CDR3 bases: TGTGCCAGCAGTGAAGCGCAAAGTTTCGGGGGTCAGCCCCAGCATTTT.